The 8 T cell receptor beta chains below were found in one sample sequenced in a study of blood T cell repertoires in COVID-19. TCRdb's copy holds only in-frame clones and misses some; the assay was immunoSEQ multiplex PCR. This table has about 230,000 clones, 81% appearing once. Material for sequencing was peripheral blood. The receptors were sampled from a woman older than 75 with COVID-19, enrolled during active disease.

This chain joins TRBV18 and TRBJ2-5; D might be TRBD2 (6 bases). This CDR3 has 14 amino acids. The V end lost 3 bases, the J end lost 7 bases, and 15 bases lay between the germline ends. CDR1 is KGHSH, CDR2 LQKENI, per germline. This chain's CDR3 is CASSPRTGEGTQYF. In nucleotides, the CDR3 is TGTGCCAGCTCACCTCGGACGGGAGAAGGGACCCAGTACTTC. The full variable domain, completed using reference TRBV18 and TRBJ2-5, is NAGVMQNPRHLVRRRGQEARLRCSPMKGHSHVYWYRQLPEEGLKFMVYLQKENIIDESGMPKERFSAEFPKEGPSILRIQQVVRGDSAAYFCASSPRTGEGTQYFGPGTRLLVL.

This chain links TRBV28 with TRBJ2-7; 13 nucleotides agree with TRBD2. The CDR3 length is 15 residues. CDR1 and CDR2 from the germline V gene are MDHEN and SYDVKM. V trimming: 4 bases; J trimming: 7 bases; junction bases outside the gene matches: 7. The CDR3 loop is CASSSTSGRLKEQYF. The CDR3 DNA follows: TGTGCCAGCAGTTCGACTAGCGGGAGGCTCAAGGAGCAGTACTTC.

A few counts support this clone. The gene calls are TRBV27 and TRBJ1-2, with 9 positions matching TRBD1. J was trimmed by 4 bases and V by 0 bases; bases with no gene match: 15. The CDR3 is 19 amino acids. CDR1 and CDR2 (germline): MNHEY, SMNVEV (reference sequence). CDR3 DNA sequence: TGTGCCAGCAGTTTATCCCCTCGACAGGGGGGAGGGGGTGGCTATGGCTACACCTTC. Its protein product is CASSLSPRQGGGGGYGYTF.

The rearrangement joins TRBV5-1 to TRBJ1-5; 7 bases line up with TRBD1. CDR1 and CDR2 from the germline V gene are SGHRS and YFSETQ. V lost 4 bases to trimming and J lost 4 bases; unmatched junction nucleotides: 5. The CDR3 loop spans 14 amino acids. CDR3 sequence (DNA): TGCGCCAGCAGCCCTCAGGGGGAAAATCAGCCCCAGCATTTT. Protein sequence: CASSPQGENQPQHF.

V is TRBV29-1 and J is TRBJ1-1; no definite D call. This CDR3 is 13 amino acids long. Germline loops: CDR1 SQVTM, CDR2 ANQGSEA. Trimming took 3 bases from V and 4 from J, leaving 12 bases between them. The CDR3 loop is CSVDPHGGTEAFF. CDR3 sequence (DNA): TGCAGCGTTGACCCCCATGGAGGCACTGAAGCTTTCTTT.

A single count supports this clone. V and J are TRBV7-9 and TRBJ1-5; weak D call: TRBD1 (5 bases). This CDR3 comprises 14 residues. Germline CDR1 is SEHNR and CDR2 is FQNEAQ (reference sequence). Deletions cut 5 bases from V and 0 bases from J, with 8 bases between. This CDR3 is CASSIDSSNQPQHF. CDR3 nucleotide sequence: TGTGCCAGCAGCATAGACAGTAGCAATCAGCCCCAGCATTTT.

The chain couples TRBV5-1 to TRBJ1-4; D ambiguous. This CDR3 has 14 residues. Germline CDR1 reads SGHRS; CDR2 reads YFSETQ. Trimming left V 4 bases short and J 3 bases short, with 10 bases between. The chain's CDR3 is CASSPRGANEKLFF. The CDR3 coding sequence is TGCGCCAGCAGCCCCCGGGGAGCTAATGAAAAACTGTTTTTT.

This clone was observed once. The CDR3 DNA reads as TGTGCCACCCCAGATGTAGATAGACTCTCTGGAAACACCATATATTTT. Translation gives CATPDVDRLSGNTIYF. V and J are TRBV15 and TRBJ1-3, with D unresolved. CDR1 LNHNV and CDR2 YYDKDF come from the germline V gene (reference sequence). This CDR3 comprises 16 residues. V was cut by 8 bases and J by 0 bases, with 17 bases left in between.